The 25 T cell receptor beta chains presented below share a single source sample, sequenced in a study of T cells in women clearing cervical HPV infection. Data came from immunoSEQ multiplex PCR; TCRdb stores just in-frame clones and leaves some out. The sample table includes under 45,000 clones. Sequencing input: blood buffy coat. Source of these receptors: a woman between 18 and 70 years old with a cervical HPV16 infection that either progressed to CIN3+ or cleared (not recorded which).

Concerning this clone: The read stops 3 residues short of the end of the CDR3; the missing end is completed from the germline J gene. The genes are TRBV2 and TRBJ1-4, with D possibly matching TRBD1 (5 bases). CDR1 is SNHLY, CDR2 FYNNEI, per germline. The CDR3 length is 15 residues. The sequenced CDR3 bases are TGTGCCAGCAGTGAATCGGCAGGGCGAGGGTCACCA. Translating gives CASSESAGRGSP. The entire CDR3 protein is CASSESAGRGSPLFF.

Turning to this clone: The read ends 3 residues early relative to the CDR3; the germline J gene fills the gap. The J gene is TRBJ2-2, the V gene TRBV19; D is undetermined. Trimming shortened V by 5 bases and J by 7 bases, and 5 bases separated the two germline ends. The CDR3 spans 11 residues. The germline V gene has CDR1 LNHDA and CDR2 SQIVND (reference sequence). The CDR3: CASSDIGELFF. The part of the CDR3 DNA that was read is TGTGCCAGTAGTGACATCGGGGAG.

For this clone: With the read ending 3 residues before the CDR3 end, the germline J gene is used to fill in that end. The identical CDR3 is also encoded by other nucleotide sequences in the sample. The rearrangement uses TRBV7-6 and TRBJ1-3, with D possibly TRBD1 on 5 matching bases. The V end lost 5 bases, the J end lost 2 bases, and 13 bases lay between the germline ends. Germline CDR1 and CDR2: SGHVS and FNYEAQ. The CDR3 runs to 15 residues. The chain's CDR3 is CASSPNRWPGNTIYF. CDR3 DNA (partial): TGTGCCAGCAGCCCAAACAGGTGGCCTGGAAACACC.

To note about this clone: From the germline J gene comes the end of the CDR3, since the read stops 3 residues before it. The chain uses TRBV10-2 and TRBJ2-3; either TRBD1 or TRBD2 may fit D (7 bases each). Between the trimmed V and J ends, which lost 10 bases and 5 bases, there was a span of 19 bases. This CDR3 region has 14 residues. CDR1 WSHSY and CDR2 SAAADI come from the germline V gene. The DNA read from the CDR3 is TGCGCCACCGAGGGGGCGGGAGAGAAAGATACG. Amino acid sequence: CATEGAGEKDT. The full CDR3 is CATEGAGEKDTQYF.

In the case of this clone: A read error may produce the germline difference seen at one junction end. Sequencing ends 3 residues short of the CDR3 end; the germline J gene provides the rest. Other DNA sequences in this specimen translate into the identical CDR3. The V call is TRBV7-9, the J call TRBJ1-3; D is perhaps TRBD1 (6 bases). Germline V gene data show CDR1 as SEHNR and CDR2 as FQNEAQ (reference sequence). CDR3 length equals 14 residues. The part of the CDR3 DNA that was read is TGTGCCAGCAGCCCAACAGGGTCCGGAAACACA. It is translated as CASSPTGSGNT. The whole CDR3 is CASSPTGSGNTIYF.

Regarding this clone: Read sequence stops 3 residues before the CDR3 end, and the germline J gene provides the missing end. The chain combines TRBV28 with TRBJ1-2; D call uncertain. The CDR3 runs 14 residues. Germline values: CDR1 MDHEN, CDR2 SYDVKM. The CDR3 spells CASSPLRASTGYTF. The sequenced CDR3 bases are TGTGCCAGCAGTCCTCTTAGGGCATCCACCGGC.

Concerning this clone: Coverage ceases 3 residues before the CDR3 finishes, and the germline J gene fills in the end. This chain links TRBV30 with TRBJ2-3; D might be TRBD2 (7 bases). Germline CDR1 GTSNPN, CDR2 SVGIG (reference sequence). Trimming pared 0 bases from V and 6 bases from J, leaving 16 bases between. The CDR3 contains 15 residues. The CDR3 loop reads CAWSVLGGAGDTQYF. The part of the CDR3 DNA that was read is TGTGCCTGGAGTGTATTGGGGGGGGCCGGCGATACG.

Note on this clone: The read falls 3 residues short of the CDR3 end, and the missing part is taken from the germline J gene. The chain links TRBV30 to TRBJ2-3; TRBD2 is a possible D gene (7 bases). The CDR3 length is 13 residues. CDR1 is GTSNPN and CDR2 is SVGIG in the germline V gene (reference sequence). Here the CDR3 reads CAWSLGEGETQYF. The covered CDR3 bases are TGTGCCTGGAGTTTAGGGGAGGGGGAGACG.

On this clone itself: The read comes to an end 3 residues before the CDR3 does, leaving the germline J gene to fill in the end. The chain is built from TRBV7-9 and TRBJ2-1, with D tentatively TRBD2 (6 bases). V was shortened by 3 bases and J by 6 bases, with 15 bases between the two germline ends. CDR1 and CDR2 (germline): SEHNR, FQNEAQ (reference sequence). The CDR3 contains 15 residues. The sequenced CDR3 bases are TGTGCCAGCAGCTTGGTAGGAGGGCCGAGCAATGAG. Protein product: CASSLVGGPSNE. The whole CDR3 is CASSLVGGPSNEQFF.

The CDR3 sequence: CASSHYPRVNVPDTQYF. The sequenced CDR3 bases are TGTGCCAGCAGTCACTACCCTCGGGTCAACGTCCCAGATACG. The chain links TRBV28 to TRBJ2-3; D is undetermined. With the read ending 3 residues before the CDR3 end, the germline J gene is used to fill in that end. The germline V and J ends were trimmed by 5 bases and 4 bases, with 22 bases remaining between them. The CDR3 covers 17 residues. The germline CDR1 and CDR2 sequences are MDHEN and SYDVKM.

Details on this clone: The sequenced fragment ends 3 residues before the CDR3 boundary, so the rest is inferred from the germline J gene. The J gene is TRBJ1-1, the V gene TRBV20-1, with TRBD1 matching over 7 bases. CDR3 length: 13 residues. With V trimmed by 3 bases and J by 3 bases, 4 bases remained unmatched. Looked up from germline, CDR1 is DFQATT and CDR2 is SNEGSKA (reference sequence). The sequenced CDR3 bases are TGCAGTGCTAGGGGACAGACGGACACTGAA. Its translation is CSARGQTDTE. The CDR3 in its entirety is CSARGQTDTEAFF.

CDR3 sequence: CSARDVPGLVGGELFF. CDR3 bases read: TGCAGTGCTAGAGATGTCCCGGGACTAGTAGGTGGAGAG. The J gene is TRBJ2-2, the V gene TRBV20-1; the match to TRBD2 covers 8 bases. The read halts 3 residues ahead of the CDR3 end, with the missing end drawn from the germline J gene. This CDR3 has 16 residues. Per germline, CDR1 DFQATT and CDR2 SNEGSKA (reference sequence).

Concerning this clone: The CDR3 is cut off 3 residues early in the read; its end comes from the germline J gene. The gene calls are TRBV19 and TRBJ1-2; 11 nucleotides match TRBD1. This CDR3 is 15 amino acids long. Germline assignment: CDR1 LNHDA and CDR2 SQIVND (reference sequence). The CDR3 region is CASSRYGQGAYDYTF. The CDR3 bases that were read are TGTGCCAGTAGTAGGTACGGACAGGGGGCCTACGAC.

To note about this clone: The read gets to within 3 residues of the CDR3 end, and the germline J gene fills in the rest. V is TRBV20-1 and J is TRBJ1-1; 9 nucleotides match TRBD1. CDR3 length equals 11 residues. The germline gives CDR1 DFQATT, CDR2 SNEGSKA (reference sequence). CDR3 DNA (partial): TGCAGTGCTAGGGGGACAGGGGAA. Protein product: CSARGTGE. In full, the CDR3 reads CSARGTGEAFF.

As to this clone: The read stops 3 residues short of the end of the CDR3; the missing end is completed from the germline J gene. The chain couples TRBV19 to TRBJ1-1; possible D gene TRBD1, 5 bases. Per germline, CDR1 LNHDA and CDR2 SQIVND (reference sequence). CDR3 length: 14 amino acids. The DNA read from the CDR3 is TGTGCCAGTATTCCAGGGCAAGGAGTAAACATT. Amino acids: CASIPGQGVNI. The complete CDR3 reads CASIPGQGVNIAFF.

Turning to this clone: The read ends 3 residues early relative to the CDR3; the germline J gene fills the gap. V is TRBV7-9 and J is TRBJ1-2; a possible D gene is TRBD1 (5 bases). CDR1 SEHNR and CDR2 FQNEAQ come from the germline V gene (reference sequence). The CDR3 covers 14 residues. Between the trimmed V and J ends, which lost 4 bases and 4 bases, there was a span of 13 bases. The CDR3 DNA, read in part, is TGTGCCAGCAGCTCACCGGGACTGAGCTATGGC. This codes for CASSSPGLSYG. The whole CDR3 reads CASSSPGLSYGYTF.

Turning to this clone: The read is 3 residues too short to cover the CDR3 end, so that end is filled in from the germline J gene. V and J are TRBV5-3 and TRBJ1-6; D gene ambiguous. TRBV5-3 is an open reading frame whose function is uncertain. CDR3 length: 17 amino acids. Trimming cost V 0 bases and J 0 bases, with 10 bases left between them. CDR3 bases read: TGTGCCAGAAGCTTGGCAGAGGTGAGCTCCTATAATTCACCC. Translated: CARSLAEVSSYNSP. The full CDR3 sequence reads CARSLAEVSSYNSPLHF.

A word on this clone: The read ends 3 residues before the CDR3 terminus; that terminus is restored from the germline J gene. This sample includes further DNA sequences coding for the same CDR3. J is TRBJ2-3 and V is TRBV5-1; weak D call: TRBD2 (6 bases). Trimming took off 3 bases at V and 0 bases at J, with 8 bases between the two ends. This CDR3 region has 14 residues. The germline gives CDR1 SGHRS, CDR2 YFSETQ. CDR3 region: CASSSGTSTDTQYF. The CDR3 bases that were read are TGCGCCAGCAGCTCTGGGACTAGCACAGATACG.

Of note for this clone: The junction differs from germline at one of its ends, possibly a read error. Coverage ceases 3 residues before the CDR3 finishes, and the germline J gene fills in the end. Other nucleotide sequences in the sample specify the same CDR3. The chain joins TRBV2 to TRBJ1-6; D not certain. The CDR3 has 15 amino acids. In germline, CDR1 is SNHLY, CDR2 FYNNEI. CDR3 residues: CASRVAAANNSPLHF. The covered CDR3 bases are TGTGCCAGCAGGGTAGCGGCAGCAAATAATTCGCCC.

Note on this clone: The sequence runs out 3 residues before the end of the CDR3; the remainder is reconstructed from the germline J gene. The chain couples TRBV29-1 to TRBJ2-3, with TRBD2 matching over 12 bases. The germline V gene encodes CDR1 SQVTM and CDR2 ANQGSEA. The CDR3 is 16 amino acids. The CDR3 protein is CSVEGSSGRAGETQYF. The covered CDR3 bases are TGCAGCGTTGAAGGGTCTAGCGGGAGGGCCGGGGAGACG.

Worth noting for this clone: The DNA ends 3 residues before the CDR3 does, and the rest of the CDR3 is filled in from the germline J gene. This chain connects TRBV5-1 to TRBJ1-6; TRBD1 agrees at 9 bases. Trimming took 2 bases from V and 7 from J; bases not matched to a gene: 4. The CDR3 sequence is 15 residues long. Looked up from germline, CDR1 is SGHRS and CDR2 is YFSETQ. The CDR3 spells CASSFSGQGNSPLHF. Partial CDR3 DNA: TGCGCCAGCAGCTTTAGCGGACAGGGGAATTCACCC.

As for this clone: From the germline J gene comes the end of the CDR3, since the read stops 3 residues before it. V gene TRBV19 combines with J gene TRBJ1-2; TRBD1 agrees at 11 bases. In germline, CDR1 is LNHDA, CDR2 SQIVND (reference sequence). The CDR3 is made up of 13 amino acids. Here the CDR3 reads CASRDRGQDTYTF. The CDR3 bases that were read are TGTGCCAGTAGGGACAGGGGGCAAGATACC.

Comment on this clone: The CDR3 goes on 3 residues after the read ends, and that part is filled in from the germline J gene. The chain is built from TRBV7-6 and TRBJ2-2, with 10 bases that match TRBD1. The germline CDR1 and CDR2 sequences are SGHVS and FNYEAQ. The CDR3 spans 14 residues. The sequenced CDR3 bases are TGTGCCAGCAGCTTGGGACAGGGGTCTGAAAAG. Translation gives CASSLGQGSEK. The entire CDR3 protein reads CASSLGQGSEKLFF.

Regarding this clone: The read comes to an end 3 residues before the CDR3 does, leaving the germline J gene to fill in the end. The chain couples TRBV7-8 to TRBJ2-5; TRBD1 matches at 8 bases. This CDR3 is 14 amino acids long. J lost 4 bases, V lost 3 bases, and 4 bases had no gene match. Germline-derived CDR1 and CDR2 are SGHVS and FQNEAQ. The sequenced CDR3 bases are TGTGCCAGCAGCTTCGCAGGGGGCGTAGAGACC. Translating gives CASSFAGGVET. The entire CDR3 reads CASSFAGGVETQYF.

On this clone: The missing CDR3 end, 3 residues past where the read stops, is filled in from the germline J gene. The chain has TRBV18 and TRBJ1-2; D might be TRBD1 (5 bases). The germline V gene has CDR1 KGHSH and CDR2 LQKENI. This CDR3 region has 16 residues. Partial CDR3 DNA: TGTGCCAGCTCACCGGGGTACGGACCGGGGGGTGGCGAC. Protein product: CASSPGYGPGGGD. The full CDR3 reads CASSPGYGPGGGDYTF.